The TCR beta chain described here comes from a study of Tregs in tolerant kidney transplant recipients. Study summary: CFSE-labeled recipient PBMCs were cultured 6 days with irradiated graft donor PBMCs, then FACS-sorted.

Here immunoSEQ multiplex PCR was the method, and the copy in TCRdb shows in-frame clones only, minus some. The sample carries about 1,800 clones, 65% to 75% recorded once. Notes on this clone: Antigen specificity is unknown.

Looked up from germline, CDR1 is SNHLY and CDR2 is FYNNEI. The CDR3 is 12 amino acids. Trimming pared 4 bases from V and 2 bases from J, leaving 6 bases between. Study-level results: Validation in larger populations is needed because few patients were studied. Biological reproducibility was not directly addressed, but technical replication error appeared minimal. Activated donor B cell expansion appeared to reveal the most relevant donor-specific TCRbeta repertoire.

The receptor comes from a human donor in good health. The chain couples TRBV2 to TRBJ2-7; D gene unclear. Sequencing was carried out using CD8+ T cells from blood cultured with allogeneic cells. CDR3 sequence: CASSGAAYEQYF. CDR3 coding DNA: TGTGCCAGCAGTGGGGCGGCCTACGAGCAGTACTTC.